The 30 T cell receptor beta chains reported below all come from one sample, sequenced in a study of CD8+CD57+ T cells in acquired aplastic anemia. Whoever was chosen for sequencing had shown CD8+CD57+ cell expansion by flow cytometry. Genomic DNA constituted the template upon which TCR beta VDJ and CDR3 profiling was performed. TCRdb used MiXCR to reprocess the reads, holding one entry per CDR3 protein. Of just over 450,000 distinct CDR3 sequences detected, over 25% appear once; the ten largest clones hold roughly 0.8%. What was sequenced was sorted CD4+, CD8+, or CD8+CD57+ T cells (not recorded which) from PBMCs. Receptor source: a human donor with aplastic anemia.

At least ten counts were recorded for this clonotype. This chain uses TRBV14 with TRBJ2-7, with D perhaps matching TRBD1 or TRBD2 (5 bases each). Per germline, CDR1 SGHDN and CDR2 FVKESK. CDR3 size: 13 residues. The V gene lost 1 base and the J gene lost 6 bases, with 10 bases spanning the gap. This CDR3 reads CASSQALGGEQYF. The CDR3 coding sequence is TGTGCCAGCAGCCAAGCCCTTGGGGGCGAGCAGTACTTC. Using reference TRBV14 and TRBJ2-7 for the parts outside the CDR3, the full variable domain is EAGVTQFPSHSVIEKGQTVTLRCDPISGHDNLYWYRRVMGKEIKFLLHFVKESKQDESGMPNNRFLAERTGGTYSTLKVQPAELEDSGVYFCASSQALGGEQYFGPGTRLTVT.

Concerning this clonotype itself: Just one base apart from a much larger clone, this may be a read error. The rearrangement links TRBV7-8 to TRBJ2-7; 7 bases line up with TRBD2. The CDR3 covers 14 residues. Looked up from germline, CDR1 is SGHVS and CDR2 is FQNEAQ. The DNA of the CDR3 is TGTGCCAGCGGCTTAGCGGGCACAGACTACGAGCAGTACTTC. It codes for CASGLAGTDYEQYF.

This clonotype was recorded a few times. This chain uses TRBV7-2 with TRBJ1-5; D is undetermined. Germline V gene lookup returns CDR1 SGHTA and CDR2 FQGNSA. Trimming removed 5 bases at V and 1 base at J, with 12 bases between. The CDR3 sequence is 15 residues long. The CDR3 sequence is CASSPQPASNQPQHF. As DNA, the CDR3 is TGTGCCAGCAGCCCACAGCCGGCCAGCAATCAGCCCCAGCATTTT. Drawing the rest from reference TRBV7-2 and TRBJ1-5, the complete variable domain is GAGVSQSPSNKVTEKGKDVELRCDPISGHTALYWYRQSLGQGLEFLIYFQGNSAPDKSGLPSDRFSAERTGGSVSTLTIQRTQQEDSAVYLCASSPQPASNQPQHFGDGTRLSIL.

Remarks on this clonotype: Relative to the germline gene, one junction end is altered; a read error may explain this. This chain uses TRBV27 with TRBJ1-3; D not certain. The CDR3 consists of 16 residues. The germline V gene has CDR1 MNHEY and CDR2 SMNVEV (reference sequence). CDR3 residues: CASSLSTGGRLSRRSF. The CDR3 coding sequence is TGTGCCAGCAGTTTATCGACTGGAGGTCGCCTCAGCCGGAGGTCTTTT.

This clonotype showed up just a few times. A junction end diverges from the germline sequence, so it may reflect a read error. This chain uses TRBV10-3 with TRBJ2-7, with 9 bases matching TRBD2. Germline V gene data show CDR1 as ENHRY and CDR2 as SYGVKD. This CDR3 is 16 amino acids long. CDR3 region: CASSYSAGGPGDEQYF. In DNA, the CDR3 is TGTGCCAGCAGTTACTCTGCGGGGGGGCCAGGGGACGAGCAGTACTTC.

Notes on this clonotype: A clone one base away is much larger, so this may be a read error. The V and J genes are TRBV10-3 and TRBJ1-5; D call uncertain. CDR3 length: 13 amino acids. Germline V gene data show CDR1 as ENHRY and CDR2 as SYGVKD. Trimming shortened V by 10 bases and J by 7 bases, and 17 bases separated the two germline ends. CDR3 region: CASRDEEGQPQHF. In DNA, the CDR3 is TGTGCCAGCCGTGATGAGGAGGGCCAGCCCCAGCATTTT.

The sample holds many counts of this clonotype. The rearrangement joins TRBV5-8 to TRBJ1-5, with D possibly being TRBD1 (6 bases). The CDR3 length is 13 residues. V lost 7 bases and J lost 7, with 15 bases in between. Germline-derived CDR1 and CDR2 are SGHTS and YDEGEE. CDR3 in amino acids: CASVQGTGQPQHF. The CDR3 bases are TGTGCCAGCGTACAGGGTACCGGGCAGCCCCAGCATTTT.

This clonotype has at least ten counts. The chain joins TRBV15 to TRBJ1-1; a weak D match, TRBD1 (6 bases). From germline, CDR1 is LNHNV and CDR2 YYDKDF (reference sequence). CDR3 length equals 16 residues. Trimming removed 5 bases from V and 4 bases from J, with 20 bases in between. In nucleotides, the CDR3 is TGTGCCACCAGCTCCCGCTTCGGGGGCGCGGGCACTGAAGCTTTCTTT. Protein product: CATSSRFGGAGTEAFF.

The chain recombines TRBV11-2 with TRBJ1-1; 12 bases match TRBD1. The CDR3 runs 16 residues. CDR1 and CDR2 (germline): SGHAT, FQNNGV. The junction had 5 bases not matched to a gene; V was cut back by 5 bases and J by 1 base. CDR3 coding DNA: TGTGCCAGCAGCCCCCGGGACAGGGGGCCGAACACTGAAGCTTTCTTT. Its translation is CASSPRDRGPNTEAFF.

Comments on this clonotype: This may be a read error: a much more frequent sequence differs by one nucleotide. The chain links TRBV19 to TRBJ1-1; no clear D gene. The germline V gene has CDR1 LNHDA and CDR2 SQIVND (reference sequence). Trimming left V 1 base short and J 6 bases short, with 12 bases between. The CDR3 sequence is 14 residues long. The CDR3 DNA reads as TGTGCCAGTAGTATAGGACCGGGAAGGGCTGAAGCTTTCTTT. This translates into CASSIGPGRAEAFF.

This clonotype was found a few times. The gene calls are TRBV13 and TRBJ1-1; the D is unclear. Germline V gene lookup returns CDR1 PRHDT and CDR2 FYEKMQ (reference sequence). The CDR3 length is 13 residues. V was cut by 3 bases and J by 7 bases, with 12 bases left in between. The CDR3 here is CASSFGFGDEAFF. The CDR3 DNA reads as TGTGCCAGCAGCTTCGGGTTCGGGGATGAAGCTTTCTTT.

The chain carries TRBV20-1 and TRBJ1-1; 7 positions agree with TRBD1. V shed 4 bases and J 3 bases; nucleotides not matched to a gene: 11. This CDR3 is 15 amino acids long. Germline V gene data show CDR1 as DFQATT and CDR2 as SNEGSKA (reference sequence). CDR3 in amino acids: CSANLPTGSDTEAFF. The DNA of the CDR3 is TGCAGTGCTAATCTCCCGACAGGGTCGGACACTGAAGCTTTCTTT.

This rearrangement joins TRBV4-2 to TRBJ1-6; 9 bases align to TRBD1. Unmatched junction bases numbered 5, after V lost 1 base and J lost 7 bases. The length of the CDR3 is 16 residues. The V gene's germline CDR1 is LGHNA and CDR2 YNFKEQ. CDR3 in amino acids: CASSQVTGTGNSPLHF. The CDR3 DNA follows: TGTGCCAGCAGCCAAGTTACGGGGACAGGGAATTCACCCCTCCACTTT.

This clonotype was detected many times. The V gene is TRBV19, the J gene TRBJ2-3, with a weak D call TRBD1 (5 bases). V was cut by 6 bases and J by 6 bases, with 16 bases left in between. In germline, CDR1 is LNHDA, CDR2 SQIVND (reference sequence). The CDR3 contains 14 residues. CDR3 nucleotides: TGTGCCAGTAGCCAGACAGTGCCCCCGGATACGCAGTATTTT. It yields the protein CASSQTVPPDTQYF.

The gene calls are TRBV7-9 and TRBJ2-5; D may be TRBD1 (5 bases). V lost 8 bases, J lost 2 bases, and 15 bases lay in between. Looked up from germline, CDR1 is SEHNR and CDR2 is FQNEAQ (reference sequence). CDR3 size: 14 residues. Written as DNA, the CDR3 is TGTGCCAGCTCCGACCCCAGGGTACAAGAGACCCAGTACTTC. Its protein product is CASSDPRVQETQYF.

The chain links TRBV11-1 to TRBJ1-3; D gene uncertain. The CDR3 is made up of 16 amino acids. CDR1 is SGHAT and CDR2 is FQDESV in the germline V gene (reference sequence). Deletions cut 8 bases from V and 0 bases from J, with 17 bases between. CDR3 sequence reads: CASGTKDGSSGNTIYF. The DNA for the CDR3 is TGTGCCAGCGGCACAAAGGACGGAAGCTCTGGAAACACCATATATTTT.

To note about this clonotype: At one of its ends the junction is not consistent with the germline gene, which may arise from a read error. V gene TRBV10-3 combines with J gene TRBJ2-7, with a weak D call TRBD1 (6 bases). Germline CDR1 and CDR2: ENHRY and SYGVKD. The CDR3 is 15 residues long. The DNA for the CDR3 is TGTGCCAGCAGTCGACCGGGACAAACCAGCCATGAGCAGTACTTC. Translation: CASSRPGQTSHEQYF.

This clonotype was picked up many times. This sequence joins TRBV2 and TRBJ1-1; D is unclear. The CDR3 is 14 residues long. V lost 5 bases and J 1 base, leaving 11 bases between the germline ends. The V gene's germline CDR1 is SNHLY and CDR2 FYNNEI. CDR3 region: CASSILGGNTEAFF. The CDR3 DNA sequence: TGTGCCAGCAGTATCCTTGGAGGGAACACTGAAGCTTTCTTT.

The table lists this clonotype with many counts. The V gene is TRBV10-1, the J gene TRBJ2-7; a weak D match, TRBD2 (6 bases). Germline V gene data show CDR1 as WNHNN and CDR2 as SYGVQD (reference sequence). The CDR3 consists of 13 residues. V lost 5 bases and J lost 3, with 11 bases in between. The CDR3 loop is CASSPGTYYEQYF. The CDR3 DNA follows: TGCGCCAGCAGTCCAGGGACTTACTACGAGCAGTACTTC.

The CDR3: CSVEGPSGRGGEQFF. DNA of the CDR3: TGCAGCGTTGAAGGGCCTAGCGGGAGGGGAGGTGAGCAGTTCTTC. The rearrangement uses TRBV29-1 and TRBJ2-1; 12 bases agree with TRBD2. The junction had 7 bases not matched to a gene; V was cut back by 1 base and J by 9 bases. Germline V gene sequence: CDR1 SQVTM, CDR2 ANQGSEA. The CDR3 runs to 15 residues.

This clonotype has only one observation. V gene TRBV5-1 combines with J gene TRBJ2-1, with 7 nucleotides matching TRBD2. Trimming at V came to 7 bases and at J to 6 bases, leaving 4 bases not matched to a gene. Germline CDR1 is SGHRS and CDR2 is YFSETQ. CDR3 length: 12 residues. The CDR3 bases are TGCGCCAGCGCGGGGGAAGCCAATGAGCAGTTCTTC. It specifies CASAGEANEQFF.

Details on this clonotype: This clone may be a read error of a much larger clone one base away. The V call is TRBV7-9, the J call TRBJ2-5; TRBD1 might be the D (5 bases). Germline CDR1 and CDR2: SEHNR and FQNEAQ (reference sequence). This CDR3 has 14 residues. The ends were cut back, 1 base at V and 2 bases at J, with 8 bases in the middle. The CDR3 sequence: CASSLETVQETQYF. The CDR3 nucleotides are TGTGCCAGCAGCTTAGAGACAGTGCAAGAGACCCAGTACTTC. The full variable domain, its missing parts supplied by reference TRBV7-9 and TRBJ2-5, is DTGVSQNPRHKITKRGQNVTFRCDPISEHNRLYWYRQTLGQGPEFLTYFQNEAQLEKSRLLSDRFSAERPKGSFSTLEIQRTEQGDSAMYLCASSLETVQETQYFGPGTRLLVL.

The chain couples TRBV19 to TRBJ2-2; D is unresolved. Trimming took off 3 bases at V and 6 bases at J, with 11 bases between the two ends. CDR1 is LNHDA, CDR2 SQIVND, per germline (reference sequence). CDR3 length: 14 amino acids. In DNA, the CDR3 is TGTGCCAGTAGTATGGTGAAGGGTGCCGGGGAGCTGTTTTTT. As protein: CASSMVKGAGELFF.

This chain connects TRBV4-2 to TRBJ2-1, with D perhaps matching TRBD2 (5 bases). The V end was cut by 4 bases, the J end by 3 bases, with 19 bases between. Germline values: CDR1 LGHNA, CDR2 YNFKEQ. The CDR3 covers 17 residues. The CDR3 DNA follows: TGTGCCAGCAGCCGCCGAGGTAGACTACAGAACTACAATGAGCAGTTCTTC. Translated: CASSRRGRLQNYNEQFF.

This clonotype was seen at least ten times. The gene calls are TRBV19 and TRBJ1-6, with a tentative D call TRBD1 (5 bases). Germline CDR1 and CDR2: LNHDA and SQIVND (reference sequence). V was pared by 1 base and J by 7 bases, with 8 bases between. The CDR3 contains 14 residues. CDR3 region: CASSIGDVNSPLHF. The CDR3 nucleotides read TGTGCCAGTAGTATAGGGGACGTAAATTCACCCCTCCACTTT.

This clonotype was counted many times. The V call is TRBV7-8, the J call TRBJ1-3, with 7 bases fitting TRBD1. Germline values: CDR1 SGHVS, CDR2 FQNEAQ. After removal of 5 bases from V and 0 bases from J, the junction contained 7 bases not matched to a gene. The CDR3 consists of 16 residues. In nucleotides, the CDR3 is TGTGCCAGCAGCCACAGACAGGGAAACTCTGGAAACACCATATATTTT. Translation: CASSHRQGNSGNTIYF.

This clonotype has a handful of counts. The chain uses TRBV11-1 and TRBJ1-4, with D unresolved. Germline V gene sequence: CDR1 SGHAT, CDR2 FQDESV (reference sequence). The V end lost 5 bases, the J end lost 0 bases, and 16 bases lay between the germline ends. The CDR3 covers 17 residues. DNA for the CDR3: TGTGCCAGCAGCAGCGGCGCCATGGGAGCAACTAATGAAAAACTGTTTTTT. As protein: CASSSGAMGATNEKLFF.

In the case of this clonotype: The CDR3 does not close with the conserved phenylalanine or tryptophan, likely indicating a read error. The chain carries TRBV12-3 or TRBV12-4 and TRBJ1-2; D is undetermined. This CDR3 contains 13 residues. V dropped 6 bases and J dropped 5 bases, with 13 bases sitting between them. The CDR3 DNA is TGTGCCAGCAGCCCCGGGGTCACGTATGGCTACACCCTC. Amino acid sequence: CASSPGVTYGYTL.

This clonotype has ten or more counts. The chain is built from TRBV7-2 and TRBJ2-4, with D hard to call. The V end lost 3 bases, the J end lost 9 bases, and 15 bases lay between the germline ends. The CDR3 runs to 14 residues. The V gene's germline CDR1 is SGHTA and CDR2 FQGNSA. The CDR3, as DNA: TGTGCCAGCAGCTTTTCGACGGCCTTCGCCATTCAGTACTTC. Residues: CASSFSTAFAIQYF.

Comments on this clonotype: A read error may explain this, as a much larger clone is one base away. V and J are TRBV25-1 and TRBJ2-4; D unclear. Per germline, CDR1 MGHDK and CDR2 SYGVNS. The CDR3 runs 9 residues. V was cut by 11 bases and J by 7 bases, with 6 bases left in between. CDR3 residues: CAPMNIQYF. The CDR3 DNA sequence: TGTGCCCCCATGAACATTCAGTACTTC.